These 31 T cell receptor beta chains were all obtained from the same sample, sequenced in a study of cytomegalovirus exposure and HLA in healthy donors. Some clones are missing from TCRdb's copy, which holds only in-frame ones; the method was immunoSEQ multiplex PCR. This table holds around 300,000 clones, around 87% found once. Material: PBMCs. The origin of the receptors is a woman in her twenties or thirties in good health and CMV-seropositive.

The chain links TRBV21-1 to TRBJ2-7; the table calls TRBD1, which could not be checked here. TRBV21-1 is described as a pseudogene. This CDR3 is built from 15 residues. The CDR3 reads CASSRGDNLSYEQYF. DNA for the CDR3: TGTGCCAGCAGCAGAGGGGACAACCTCTCCTACGAGCAGTACTTC.

The chain employs TRBV2 and TRBJ2-1; the match to TRBD2 covers 10 bases. CDR1 is SNHLY and CDR2 is FYNNEI in the germline V gene. The length of the CDR3 is 15 residues. Trimming removed 6 bases from V and 5 bases from J; junction bases left unmatched: 7. For the CDR3, the DNA is TGTGCCAGCAGAGATAGAGCGGGGGGGAACAATGAGCAGTTCTTC. It yields the protein CASRDRAGGNNEQFF. Using reference TRBV2 and TRBJ2-1 for the parts outside the CDR3, the full variable domain is EPEVTQTPSHQVTQMGQEVILRCVPISNHLYFYWYRQILGQKVEFLVSFYNNEISEKSEIFDDQFSVERPDGSNFTLKIRSTKLEDSAMYFCASRDRAGGNNEQFFGPGTRLTVL.

The gene calls are TRBV7-6 and TRBJ2-7; a possible D gene is TRBD1 (6 bases). V was trimmed by 2 bases and J by 5 bases, leaving 10 bases between them. The CDR3 loop spans 13 amino acids. Germline V gene data show CDR1 as SGHVS and CDR2 as FNYEAQ. CDR3: CASSLLGQNEQYF. In DNA form, the CDR3 reads TGTGCCAGCAGCTTATTAGGACAGAACGAGCAGTACTTC.

The rearrangement uses TRBV5-8 and TRBJ1-2; D is ambiguous. The CDR3 is 14 amino acids. Germline V gene data show CDR1 as SGHTS and CDR2 as YDEGEE. Trimming took off 0 bases at V and 7 bases at J, with 13 bases between the two ends. The DNA for the CDR3 is TGTGCCAGCAGCTTGGCCCGGGGTCCTAGTGGCTACACCTTC. Its protein product is CASSLARGPSGYTF.

The chain couples TRBV28 to TRBJ2-2, with D perhaps being TRBD1 or TRBD2 (6 bases each). Germline V gene data show CDR1 as MDHEN and CDR2 as SYDVKM. The V end was cut by 4 bases, the J end by 4 bases, with 19 bases between. The CDR3 length is 17 residues. The CDR3 region is CASSSLGAVRGTGELFF. The CDR3 DNA follows: TGTGCCAGCAGTTCATTGGGGGCAGTGCGGGGCACCGGGGAGCTGTTTTTT.

The chain joins TRBV30 to TRBJ1-6; the D is unclear. Germline V gene data show CDR1 as GTSNPN and CDR2 as SVGIG (reference sequence). The ends were cut back, 3 bases at V and 6 bases at J, with 12 bases in the middle. The CDR3 runs to 14 residues. CDR3 sequence reads: CAWSAGGFNSPLHF. CDR3 DNA: TGTGCCTGGAGCGCCGGTGGGTTTAATTCACCCCTCCACTTT.

The genes are TRBV2 and TRBJ2-7; 9 nucleotides line up with TRBD1. The CDR3 length is 12 residues. Germline-derived CDR1 and CDR2 are SNHLY and FYNNEI. Trimming removed 11 bases from V and 3 bases from J; junction bases left unmatched: 5. CDR3 sequence: CAGDRVGYEQYF. The CDR3 DNA sequence: TGTGCCGGGGACAGGGTCGGCTACGAGCAGTACTTC. Combining the CDR3 with reference TRBV2 and TRBJ2-7 gives the whole variable domain EPEVTQTPSHQVTQMGQEVILRCVPISNHLYFYWYRQILGQKVEFLVSFYNNEISEKSEIFDDQFSVERPDGSNFTLKIRSTKLEDSAMYFCAGDRVGYEQYFGPGTRLTVT.

The genes are TRBV10-3 and TRBJ2-1, with TRBD1 matching over 8 bases. Germline values: CDR1 ENHRY, CDR2 SYGVKD. Trimming took 4 bases from V and 1 from J; bases not matched to a gene: 6. The CDR3 is 16 amino acids. CDR3 sequence reads: CAISGEGQGSYNEQFF. The DNA of the CDR3 is TGTGCCATCAGTGGGGAAGGACAGGGTTCCTACAATGAGCAGTTCTTC.

V and J are TRBV2 and TRBJ2-7, with D unresolved. The V gene lost 6 bases and the J gene lost 0 bases, with 9 bases spanning the gap. Germline V lookup: CDR1 SNHLY, CDR2 FYNNEI. The CDR3 is 13 residues long. The CDR3 loop reads CASRGRGSYEQYF. The CDR3 DNA reads TGTGCCAGCAGAGGCAGAGGCTCCTACGAGCAGTACTTC.

In its sample, this clone was seen once. V usage is TRBV30 and J usage is TRBJ2-1; 7 bases match TRBD2. In germline, CDR1 is GTSNPN, CDR2 SVGIG (reference sequence). The CDR3 is 14 amino acids. V gave up 1 base and J gave up 6 bases; unmatched junction bases: 6. CDR3 sequence (DNA): TGTGCCTGGAGTGGTCAGGGACTATCCAATGAGCAGTTCTTC. It is translated as CAWSGQGLSNEQFF.

CDR3 residues: CASSAHPSAGGTDTQYF. CDR3 nucleotides: TGTGCCAGCAGCGCTCATCCGTCAGCGGGGGGCACAGATACGCAGTATTTT. This chain connects TRBV7-3 to TRBJ2-3; 8 bases are shared with TRBD2. Germline V gene lookup returns CDR1 SGHTA and CDR2 FQGTGA. The CDR3 totals 17 residues. Trimming removed 5 bases from V and 1 base from J; junction bases left unmatched: 11. Full variable domain (rest looked up from reference TRBV7-3 and TRBJ2-3): GAGVSQTPSNKVTEKGKYVELRCDPISGHTALYWYRQSLGQGPEFLIYFQGTGAADDSGLPNDRFFAVRPEGSVSTLKIQRTERGDSAVYLCASSAHPSAGGTDTQYFGPGTRLTVL.

This clone was seen once. The chain joins TRBV6-1 to TRBJ1-1; D gene unclear. Looked up from germline, CDR1 is MNHNS and CDR2 is SASEGT. This CDR3 region has 14 residues. V was pared by 7 bases and J by 0 bases, with 12 bases between. CDR3 DNA sequence: TGTGCCAGCAACAGCAACTACATGAACACTGAAGCTTTCTTT. This sequence encodes CASNSNYMNTEAFF.

This chain joins TRBV29-1 and TRBJ2-5, with 9 bases fitting TRBD1. Germline CDR1 and CDR2: SQVTM and ANQGSEA. V trimming: 7 bases; J trimming: 4 bases; junction bases outside the gene matches: 7. The CDR3 covers 13 residues. This chain's CDR3 is CSALTGGGETQYF. The CDR3 region has the DNA TGCAGCGCCTTGACAGGGGGAGGAGAGACCCAGTACTTC.

The chain couples TRBV10-3 to TRBJ1-1; tentative D call: TRBD1 (6 bases). The germline CDR1 and CDR2 sequences are ENHRY and SYGVKD. This CDR3 comprises 15 residues. V lost 3 bases and J lost 4, with 15 bases in between. The chain's CDR3 is CAISDFGGPFTEAFF. The CDR3 bases are TGTGCCATCAGTGATTTCGGGGGGCCCTTCACTGAAGCTTTCTTT.

The V call is TRBV6-5, the J call TRBJ2-7; tentatively, D is TRBD1 or TRBD2 (5 bases each). V lost 4 bases and J lost 6, with 10 bases in between. The V gene's germline CDR1 is MNHEY and CDR2 SVGAGI. This CDR3 contains 12 residues. This CDR3 reads CASSSGPIEQYF. The CDR3 DNA reads as TGTGCCAGCAGTTCGGGGCCAATCGAGCAGTACTTC.

This clone came up a few times. This rearrangement joins TRBV27 to TRBJ2-7; the match to TRBD2 covers 8 bases. The CDR3 spans 14 residues. Germline values: CDR1 MNHEY, CDR2 SMNVEV (reference sequence). V dropped 6 bases and J dropped 2; count of bases not matched to a gene: 6. For the CDR3, the DNA is TGTGCCAGCAGCCGCCCGGGACTAGCCTACGAGCAGTACTTC. Translating it yields CASSRPGLAYEQYF.

The rearrangement joins TRBV28 to TRBJ1-5; D may be TRBD1 (6 bases). This CDR3 spans 13 amino acids. V was clipped by 5 bases and J by 3 bases, with 8 bases between them. CDR1 is MDHEN, CDR2 SYDVKM, per germline. The CDR3 bases are TGTGCCAGCAGTACAGGGTCCAATCAGCCCCAGCATTTT. Amino acids: CASSTGSNQPQHF.

This clone was found a few times. The CDR3 loop reads CASSVGLAGVNEQFF. DNA for the CDR3: TGTGCCAGCAGCGTAGGACTAGCGGGAGTCAATGAGCAGTTCTTC. The rearrangement links TRBV9 to TRBJ2-1, with 12 bases lining up with TRBD2. V shed 0 bases, J shed 6 bases, and the junction held 1 base outside the gene matches. CDR1 is SGDLS and CDR2 is YYNGEE in the germline V gene. This CDR3 region has 15 residues.

The chain links TRBV4-1 to TRBJ1-6, with D perhaps matching TRBD1 (5 bases). Per germline, CDR1 MGHRA and CDR2 YSYEKL. The CDR3 is made up of 15 amino acids. V lost 0 bases and J lost 9, with 12 bases in between. The CDR3 nucleotides read TGCGCCAGCAGCCAAGAGGGGGGATTTTCTTCACCCCTCCACTTT. It encodes CASSQEGGFSSPLHF.

V gene TRBV7-5 combines with J gene TRBJ2-3; the table assigns TRBD2, which was not confirmed against the DNA. TRBV7-5 is given as a pseudogene. The CDR3 has 16 residues. The CDR3 DNA reads TGTGTCAGAAGTGGGACTAGCGGGGGGGCCCCAGATACGCAGTATTTT. Its translation is CVRSGTSGGAPDTQYF.

The chain is built from TRBV7-6 and TRBJ2-4, with D tentatively TRBD1 or TRBD2 (5 bases each). The CDR3 extends over 16 amino acids. Per the germline V gene, CDR1 is SGHVS and CDR2 is FNYEAQ. Trimming removed 5 bases at V and 1 base at J, with 15 bases between. Written as DNA, the CDR3 is TGTGCCAGCAGCCACCCGACCAGGGACGCCAAAAACATTCAGTACTTC. This gives the protein CASSHPTRDAKNIQYF.

The V gene is TRBV5-1, the J gene TRBJ2-5; 7 bases line up with TRBD1. Per the germline V gene, CDR1 is SGHRS and CDR2 is YFSETQ. CDR3 length equals 15 residues. Unmatched junction bases numbered 4, after V lost 0 bases and J lost 2 bases. The CDR3 loop is CASSLVARGQETQYF. DNA for the CDR3: TGCGCCAGCAGCTTGGTTGCCAGGGGGCAAGAGACCCAGTACTTC.

This chain links TRBV7-2 with TRBJ2-2, with D tentatively TRBD2 (5 bases). Germline CDR1 is SGHTA and CDR2 is FQGNSA. V was trimmed by 5 bases and J by 5 bases, leaving 12 bases between them. The CDR3 is 14 residues long. This CDR3 is CASSPDFSTGELFF. Here the CDR3 DNA reads TGTGCCAGCAGCCCGGACTTCTCAACCGGGGAGCTGTTTTTT.

As to this clone: Other nucleotide sequences from this sample produce the same CDR3. The chain is built from TRBV27 and TRBJ2-1; D remains ambiguous. CDR1 is MNHEY, CDR2 SMNVEV, per germline (reference sequence). Between the trimmed V and J ends, which lost 2 bases and 4 bases, there was a span of 6 bases. CDR3 length equals 13 residues. Here the CDR3 DNA reads TGTGCCAGCAGTTTAGCCGAGTACAATGAGCAGTTCTTC. This translates into CASSLAEYNEQFF.

This clone was found once. V usage is TRBV27 and J usage is TRBJ2-3, with D maybe TRBD1 (5 bases). Germline V lookup: CDR1 MNHEY, CDR2 SMNVEV (reference sequence). Trimming removed 1 base at V and 2 bases at J, with 13 bases between. The CDR3 is made up of 16 amino acids. The CDR3 DNA follows: TGTGCCAGCAGTTTATACCTAGGGGAACCCACAGATACGCAGTATTTT. This gives the protein CASSLYLGEPTDTQYF.

The genes are TRBV7-2 and TRBJ1-1, with 9 bases that match TRBD1. There are 15 residues in the CDR3. The germline V gene has CDR1 SGHTA and CDR2 FQGNSA. V gave up 5 bases and J gave up 8 bases; unmatched junction bases: 12. CDR3 in amino acids: CASSLSRGTGREAFF. DNA of the CDR3: TGTGCCAGCAGCCTCTCCCGGGGGACAGGGCGCGAAGCTTTCTTT. Full variable domain (rest looked up from reference TRBV7-2 and TRBJ1-1): GAGVSQSPSNKVTEKGKDVELRCDPISGHTALYWYRQSLGQGLEFLIYFQGNSAPDKSGLPSDRFSAERTGGSVSTLTIQRTQQEDSAVYLCASSLSRGTGREAFFGQGTRLTVV.

This clone appeared a single time. The chain recombines TRBV6-5 with TRBJ1-4, with TRBD1 identical over 7 bases. Germline-derived CDR1 and CDR2 are MNHEY and SVGAGI. The CDR3 is made up of 15 amino acids. Trimming took 6 bases from V and 1 from J; bases not matched to a gene: 5. Here the CDR3 reads CASSGGGVTNEKLFF. CDR3 nucleotide sequence: TGTGCCAGCAGCGGAGGGGGCGTAACTAATGAAAAACTGTTTTTT.

Only a few counts were recorded for this clone. This chain links TRBV4-1 with TRBJ1-2; D remains ambiguous. Looked up from germline, CDR1 is MGHRA and CDR2 is YSYEKL. Trimming removed 0 bases at V and 0 bases at J, with 11 bases between. This CDR3 comprises 16 residues. The CDR3 DNA is TGCGCCAGCAGCCAAGATGGGCACCCGGCTAACTATGGCTACACCTTC. As protein: CASSQDGHPANYGYTF.

This chain uses TRBV28 with TRBJ2-7; the match to TRBD2 covers 7 bases. After removal of 7 bases from V and 5 bases from J, the junction contained 23 bases not matched to a gene. Germline V gives CDR1 MDHEN, CDR2 SYDVKM. The CDR3 runs 18 residues. CDR3 sequence (DNA): TGTGCCAGCATTCTAGCCGAACCACGACGGGGAGGGCACCACGAGCAGTACTTC. The encoded protein is CASILAEPRRGGHHEQYF.

CDR3 sequence: CASRATGGFTDTQYF. CDR3 in DNA: TGTGCCAGCAGGGCTACAGGGGGTTTCACAGATACGCAGTATTTT. V gene TRBV2 combines with J gene TRBJ2-3; 8 nucleotides match TRBD1. Germline lookup yields CDR1 SNHLY and CDR2 FYNNEI. The CDR3 loop spans 15 amino acids. The ends lost 6 bases at V and 2 bases at J; junction bases unmatched: 7.

This clone was seen at least ten times. This chain joins TRBV2 and TRBJ1-5, with a possible D match to TRBD1 (5 bases). Germline V gene data show CDR1 as SNHLY and CDR2 as FYNNEI. The CDR3 sequence is 15 residues long. Trimming removed 5 bases at V and 2 bases at J, with 13 bases between. The CDR3 protein is CASSQDNRGNQPQHF. As DNA, the CDR3 is TGTGCCAGCAGTCAGGACAATAGAGGCAATCAGCCCCAGCATTTT. Supplemented by reference TRBV2 and TRBJ1-5, the full variable domain reads EPEVTQTPSHQVTQMGQEVILRCVPISNHLYFYWYRQILGQKVEFLVSFYNNEISEKSEIFDDQFSVERPDGSNFTLKIRSTKLEDSAMYFCASSQDNRGNQPQHFGDGTRLSIL.